A selection of T cell receptor beta chains follows, all from one sample in a study of blood T cell repertoires in COVID-19. Assay: immunoSEQ multiplex PCR; the TCRdb copy retains only in-frame clones and omits some. The repertoire includes about 310,000 clones, about nine tenths of them detected once, and 8% to 10% sits in the top ten. Sequenced: PBMCs or T cells enriched from blood (not recorded which). These receptors came from a woman in her 40s who had recovered from COVID-19. The CDR3 runs from the conserved cysteine through the conserved F or W. Each record gives: V gene, J gene, D gene, clone size, CDR3 DNA, CDR3 protein. The D gene is left open where the match is weak. Clone size is shown for a subset of rows, as once, few, many or a class of expanded clone.

V gene: TRBV7-6
J gene: TRBJ2-2
D gene: TRBD1
clone size: NA
CDR3 DNA: TGTGCCAGCAGCGACACCGGGACAGCGAACACCGGGGAGCTGTTTTTT
CDR3 protein: CASSDTGTANTGELFF

V gene: TRBV5-8
J gene: TRBJ1-1
D gene: TRBD1
clone size: NA
CDR3 DNA: TGTGCCAGCAGCTGGGCAGGGGGCGACACTGAAGCTTTCTTT
CDR3 protein: CASSWAGGDTEAFF

V gene: TRBV7-3
J gene: TRBJ2-6
D gene: TRBD2
clone size: NA
CDR3 DNA: TGTGCCAGCAGCTTAACCCCTCGACTAGCGGGAACTGGGGCCAACGTCCTGACTTTC
CDR3 protein: CASSLTPRLAGTGANVLTF

V gene: TRBV6-1
J gene: TRBJ1-4
D gene: TRBD1
clone size: once
CDR3 DNA: TGTGCCAGCAGTGAAGCTTCCGGACAGGGAAATGAAAAACTGTTTTTT
CDR3 protein: CASSEASGQGNEKLFF

V gene: TRBV19
J gene: TRBJ2-1
D gene: TRBD1
clone size: NA
CDR3 DNA: TGTGCCAGTAGTCGGACAGGGGTAAACAATGAGCAGTTCTTC
CDR3 protein: CASSRTGVNNEQFF

V gene: TRBV15
J gene: TRBJ1-2
D gene: NA
clone size: NA
CDR3 DNA: TGTGCCACCAGCAGAGAGGTCGGGGGTGGCTACACCTTC
CDR3 protein: CATSREVGGGYTF

V gene: TRBV11-3
J gene: TRBJ2-1
D gene: TRBD2
clone size: NA
CDR3 DNA: TGTGCCAGCATTATCTCGGGGGGGACAAGGGGCAGCAATGAGCAGTTCTTC
CDR3 protein: CASIISGGTRGSNEQFF

V gene: TRBV10-1
J gene: TRBJ2-2
D gene: TRBD2
clone size: NA
CDR3 DNA: TGCGCCAGCAGTGCACGGGGGGGCGGCACCGGGGAGCTGTTTTTT
CDR3 protein: CASSARGGGTGELFF

V gene: TRBV11-2
J gene: TRBJ1-1
D gene: NA
clone size: NA
CDR3 DNA: TGTGCCAGCAGCTCGACCCGGGGGACTGAAGCTTTCTTT
CDR3 protein: CASSSTRGTEAFF

V gene: TRBV19
J gene: TRBJ1-2
D gene: TRBD1
clone size: NA
CDR3 DNA: TGTGCCAGTAGGGGACAGGGCTATGGCTACACCTTC
CDR3 protein: CASRGQGYGYTF

V gene: TRBV9
J gene: TRBJ2-7
D gene: TRBD2
clone size: NA
CDR3 DNA: TGTGCCAGCAGCCCCGACGGACTAGCGGGAGGCACCTCCTACGAGCAGTACTTC
CDR3 protein: CASSPDGLAGGTSYEQYF

V gene: TRBV9
J gene: TRBJ2-2
D gene: NA
clone size: NA
CDR3 DNA: TGTGCCAGCAGCGTAGCTTCTTGGAGCGCCGTAAGGGGCGGGGAGCTGTTTTTT
CDR3 protein: CASSVASWSAVRGGELFF

V gene: TRBV5-1
J gene: TRBJ2-4
D gene: TRBD2
clone size: once
CDR3 DNA: TGCGCCAGCAGCACGGGGACTAGCGGGGGAGTCAACATTCAGTACTTC
CDR3 protein: CASSTGTSGGVNIQYF

V gene: TRBV14
J gene: TRBJ1-1
D gene: NA
clone size: NA
CDR3 DNA: TGTGCCAGCAGCCAAGTGCGGGGGTACACTGAAGCTTTCTTT
CDR3 protein: CASSQVRGYTEAFF

V gene: TRBV6-5
J gene: TRBJ2-3
D gene: NA
clone size: NA
CDR3 DNA: TGTGCCAGCAGTTACTCACTGGGGGGTAGCACAGATACGCAGTATTTT
CDR3 protein: CASSYSLGGSTDTQYF

V gene: TRBV7-5
J gene: TRBJ1-6
D gene: NA
clone size: few
CDR3 DNA: TGTGCCAGAAGCGCCCATACGGGTTCAAATTCACCCCTCCACTTT
CDR3 protein: CARSAHTGSNSPLHF

V gene: TRBV11-2
J gene: TRBJ2-3
D gene: NA
clone size: NA
CDR3 DNA: TGTGCCAGCAGCTGGGGGCCCGCAGGTGTATCAGATACGCAGTATTTT
CDR3 protein: CASSWGPAGVSDTQYF

V gene: TRBV24-1
J gene: TRBJ2-1
D gene: TRBD2
clone size: NA
CDR3 DNA: TGTGCCACCAGTGATTTGTCCGGGAGCGGGAGCTCCTACAATGAGCAGTTCTTC
CDR3 protein: CATSDLSGSGSSYNEQFF

V gene: TRBV6-1
J gene: TRBJ1-2
D gene: TRBD1
clone size: NA
CDR3 DNA: TGTGCCAGCAGTGAGGACACCTCAGGGGGGGGCTACACCTTC
CDR3 protein: CASSEDTSGGGYTF

V gene: TRBV18
J gene: TRBJ2-7
D gene: NA
clone size: NA
CDR3 DNA: TGTGCCAGCTCACCGGAGTCCCTCATGGGCTACGAGCAGTACTTC
CDR3 protein: CASSPESLMGYEQYF

V gene: TRBV28
J gene: TRBJ2-7
D gene: NA
clone size: NA
CDR3 DNA: TGTGCCAGCAGTTTAATCTCGTCTGGGCTCTTGGGCGAGCAGTACTTC
CDR3 protein: CASSLISSGLLGEQYF

V gene: TRBV7-9
J gene: TRBJ1-2
D gene: NA
clone size: NA
CDR3 DNA: TGTGCCAGCAGCTTAGGAGGCAGGACTTCTAACTATGGCTACACCTTC
CDR3 protein: CASSLGGRTSNYGYTF

V gene: TRBV2
J gene: TRBJ2-1
D gene: TRBD1
clone size: NA
CDR3 DNA: TGTGCCAGCAGTTCCGGGACAGGGTCCTACAATGAGCAGTTCTTC
CDR3 protein: CASSSGTGSYNEQFF

V gene: TRBV27
J gene: TRBJ2-1
D gene: NA
clone size: NA
CDR3 DNA: TGTGCCAGCAAAGACTCCGGGACCTCCAGGGGCTCCTACAATGAGCAGTTCTTC
CDR3 protein: CASKDSGTSRGSYNEQFF

V gene: TRBV9
J gene: TRBJ2-7
D gene: TRBD2
clone size: NA
CDR3 DNA: TGTGCCAGCAGCGTAGGCCGGACTAGCACCCTCTACGAGCAGTACTTC
CDR3 protein: CASSVGRTSTLYEQYF

V gene: TRBV6-5
J gene: TRBJ1-2
D gene: NA
clone size: once
CDR3 DNA: TGTGCCAGCAGTTGGGAGTGGAACTATGGCTACACCTTC
CDR3 protein: CASSWEWNYGYTF

V gene: TRBV19
J gene: TRBJ1-4
D gene: NA
clone size: NA
CDR3 DNA: TGTGCCACAGCGCTTTCCGGGACATCAAGTGAAAAACTGTTTTTT
CDR3 protein: CATALSGTSSEKLFF

V gene: TRBV4-2
J gene: TRBJ2-1
D gene: TRBD2
clone size: NA
CDR3 DNA: TGTGCCAGCAGCCAAGACCCGGGAGGGCTTTATGAGCAGTTCTTC
CDR3 protein: CASSQDPGGLYEQFF

V gene: TRBV19
J gene: TRBJ2-2
D gene: NA
clone size: NA
CDR3 DNA: TGTGCCAGTAGTTTCCCCCCCCGGCAGGGCACCGGGGAGCTGTTTTTT
CDR3 protein: CASSFPPRQGTGELFF

V gene: TRBV28
J gene: TRBJ1-5
D gene: TRBD1
clone size: NA
CDR3 DNA: TGTGCCAGCAGTCGACGGACAGGATACAATCAGCCCCAGCATTTT
CDR3 protein: CASSRRTGYNQPQHF

V gene: TRBV7-3
J gene: TRBJ2-3
D gene: NA
clone size: NA
CDR3 DNA: TGTGCCAGCAGCCCACGACCCAGCGGCTATACGCAGTATTTT
CDR3 protein: CASSPRPSGYTQYF

V gene: TRBV5-1
J gene: TRBJ1-1
D gene: NA
clone size: NA
CDR3 DNA: TGCGCCAGCAGCTTGACAGGGCGGGCTGAAGCTTTCTTT
CDR3 protein: CASSLTGRAEAFF

V gene: TRBV4-3
J gene: TRBJ2-7
D gene: TRBD1
clone size: NA
CDR3 DNA: TGCGCCAGCAGCCAAGGAGCGACAGGGCCCGGGGCTTACTACGAGCAGTACTTC
CDR3 protein: CASSQGATGPGAYYEQYF

V gene: TRBV24-1
J gene: TRBJ2-1
D gene: TRBD2
clone size: NA
CDR3 DNA: TGTGCCACCAGTGATTTGAGCGGGAGTAATTTTGAGCAGTTCTTC
CDR3 protein: CATSDLSGSNFEQFF

V gene: TRBV7-3
J gene: TRBJ2-1
D gene: TRBD1
clone size: NA
CDR3 DNA: TGTGCCAGCAGCTTTCTGGACAGGGCGTTTCCGGATGAGCAGTTCTTC
CDR3 protein: CASSFLDRAFPDEQFF

V gene: TRBV12-3/TRBV12-4
J gene: TRBJ2-3
D gene: NA
clone size: NA
CDR3 DNA: TGTGCCAGCAGTTTTCTGACAGATACGCAGTATTTT
CDR3 protein: CASSFLTDTQYF

V gene: TRBV3-1/TRBV3-2
J gene: TRBJ1-3
D gene: TRBD1
clone size: NA
CDR3 DNA: TGTGCCAGCAGCCAACCGACAGGGGGAAGAAACACCATATATTTT
CDR3 protein: CASSQPTGGRNTIYF

V gene: TRBV27
J gene: TRBJ2-7
D gene: NA
clone size: NA
CDR3 DNA: TGTGCCAGCGGAAGCGGCAGGTCCTACGAGCAGTACTTC
CDR3 protein: CASGSGRSYEQYF

V gene: TRBV9
J gene: TRBJ2-1
D gene: NA
clone size: once
CDR3 DNA: TGTGCCAGCAGCGTAGAACTGGAGGATGAGCAGTTCTTC
CDR3 protein: CASSVELEDEQFF

V gene: TRBV7-2
J gene: TRBJ2-2
D gene: TRBD2
clone size: NA
CDR3 DNA: TGTGCCAGCAGCTTACCCACCTCGGGAACTAGCGGTTACACCGGGGAGCTGTTTTTT
CDR3 protein: CASSLPTSGTSGYTGELFF

V gene: TRBV12-3/TRBV12-4
J gene: TRBJ2-1
D gene: TRBD1
clone size: NA
CDR3 DNA: TGTGCCAACTCGGGGACAGGGTACAATGAGCAGTTCTTC
CDR3 protein: CANSGTGYNEQFF

V gene: TRBV30
J gene: TRBJ2-7
D gene: NA
clone size: NA
CDR3 DNA: TGTGCCTTGGGGCCTAGCAGCTACGAGCAGTACTTC
CDR3 protein: CALGPSSYEQYF

V gene: TRBV7-9
J gene: TRBJ2-2
D gene: NA
clone size: NA
CDR3 DNA: TGTGCCAGCAGCTTGTGGCTAGCTTTCGCCGGGGAGCTGTTTTTT
CDR3 protein: CASSLWLAFAGELFF

V gene: TRBV15
J gene: TRBJ2-7
D gene: NA
clone size: NA
CDR3 DNA: TGTGCCACCAGCAGAGAGTCGGGTCTGAGCTCCTACGAGCAGTACTTC
CDR3 protein: CATSRESGLSSYEQYF

V gene: TRBV5-4
J gene: TRBJ2-1
D gene: NA
clone size: NA
CDR3 DNA: TGTGCCAGCAGCTTTAAGAGGGAGACCTACAATGAGCAGTTCTTC
CDR3 protein: CASSFKRETYNEQFF

V gene: TRBV5-4
J gene: TRBJ2-1
D gene: NA
clone size: NA
CDR3 DNA: TGTGCCAGCAGCTTGGCGGAACTAGCAGCCTCCTACAATGAGCAGTTCTTC
CDR3 protein: CASSLAELAASYNEQFF

V gene: TRBV4-3
J gene: TRBJ1-1
D gene: NA
clone size: NA
CDR3 DNA: TGCGCCAGCAGCCAAGGCCTCAGGGGAGTGAACACTGAAGCTTTCTTT
CDR3 protein: CASSQGLRGVNTEAFF

V gene: TRBV7-2
J gene: TRBJ1-2
D gene: TRBD1
clone size: NA
CDR3 DNA: TGTGCCAGCAGCGCACGGACAGGGGGCGTCTCCCTCTATGGCTACACCTTC
CDR3 protein: CASSARTGGVSLYGYTF

V gene: TRBV27
J gene: TRBJ2-1
D gene: NA
clone size: NA
CDR3 DNA: TGTGCCAGCAGTTCCAGGCTAAGCTCCTACAATGAGCAGTTCTTC
CDR3 protein: CASSSRLSSYNEQFF

V gene: TRBV3-1/TRBV3-2
J gene: TRBJ2-1
D gene: TRBD1
clone size: NA
CDR3 DNA: TGTGCCAGCAGTCTCACGTCCGGGACAGGGGGCGGTGGGGCGTTCTTC
CDR3 protein: CASSLTSGTGGGGAFF

V gene: TRBV5-1
J gene: TRBJ1-1
D gene: NA
clone size: NA
CDR3 DNA: TGCGCCAGCAGCTCAGACGGGGGTGAGACTGAAGCTTTCTTT
CDR3 protein: CASSSDGGETEAFF

V gene: TRBV27
J gene: TRBJ1-4
D gene: NA
clone size: NA
CDR3 DNA: TGTGCCAGCAGTTTCCAGGGGAGGGGTGAAAAACTGTTTTTT
CDR3 protein: CASSFQGRGEKLFF

V gene: TRBV10-3
J gene: TRBJ1-4
D gene: NA
clone size: NA
CDR3 DNA: TGTGCCATCAGTGAAGCCGGGACACCGGGTGAAAAACTGTTTTTT
CDR3 protein: CAISEAGTPGEKLFF

V gene: TRBV6-2/TRBV6-3
J gene: TRBJ2-2
D gene: NA
clone size: NA
CDR3 DNA: TGTGCCAGCAGTTACGGGTTTGGCGGGATTAACACCGGGGAGCTGTTTTTT
CDR3 protein: CASSYGFGGINTGELFF

V gene: TRBV5-4
J gene: TRBJ2-1
D gene: TRBD2
clone size: NA
CDR3 DNA: TGTGCCAGCAGACTCGGGACTAGTAGCGGAAATGAGCAGTTCTTC
CDR3 protein: CASRLGTSSGNEQFF

V gene: TRBV7-9
J gene: TRBJ2-7
D gene: TRBD2
clone size: NA
CDR3 DNA: TGTGCCAGCAGCTCCCCTGCTAGCGGCAGCTCCTACGAGCAGTACTTC
CDR3 protein: CASSSPASGSSYEQYF

V gene: TRBV10-3
J gene: TRBJ2-3
D gene: NA
clone size: NA
CDR3 DNA: TGTGCCATGGGGCGCGGGGCGGGGTCAGATACGCAGTATTTT
CDR3 protein: CAMGRGAGSDTQYF

V gene: TRBV15
J gene: TRBJ2-7
D gene: TRBD1
clone size: few
CDR3 DNA: TGTGCCACCAGCAGAGATATAGGACAGGGGGCGCGGGAGCAGTACTTC
CDR3 protein: CATSRDIGQGAREQYF

V gene: TRBV7-9
J gene: TRBJ2-7
D gene: TRBD1
clone size: NA
CDR3 DNA: TGTGCCAGCAGCTTTCCGGGACAGGGTGTCGAGCAGTACTTC
CDR3 protein: CASSFPGQGVEQYF

V gene: TRBV2
J gene: TRBJ1-3
D gene: TRBD1
clone size: once
CDR3 DNA: TGTGCCAGCAGAACACAGGGGGGCGGAAACACCATATATTTT
CDR3 protein: CASRTQGGGNTIYF